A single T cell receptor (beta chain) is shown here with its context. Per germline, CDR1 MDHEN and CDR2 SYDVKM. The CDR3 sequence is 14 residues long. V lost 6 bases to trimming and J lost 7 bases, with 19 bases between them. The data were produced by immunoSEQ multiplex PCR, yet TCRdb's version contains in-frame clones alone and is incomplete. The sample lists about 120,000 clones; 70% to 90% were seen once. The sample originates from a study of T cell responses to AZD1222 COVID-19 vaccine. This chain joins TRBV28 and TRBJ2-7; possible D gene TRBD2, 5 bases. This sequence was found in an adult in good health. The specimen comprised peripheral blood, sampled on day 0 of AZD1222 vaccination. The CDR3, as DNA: TGTGCCAGCAGAATCGTGGACCGGCGCGGGGAGCAGTACTTC. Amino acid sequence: CASRIVDRRGEQYF.